The rows below give T cell receptor beta chains drawn from one sample of a study of blood T cells in healthy people across ages. MiXCR, run by TCRdb on the 5' RACE reads, gives a single entry per CDR3 protein. The data contain 2 million or so distinct CDR3 sequences, around half of them singletons. What was sequenced was blood. Every receptor here comes from a woman aged 40 to 50 in good health. The CDR3 runs from the conserved cysteine through the conserved F or W. The order of the fields is V gene, J gene, clone size, D gene, CDR3 DNA, CDR3 protein. D genes are given only for firm matches. Clone size, where shown, is once, few, many, or a class for clones that have expanded.

TRBV9	TRBJ1-2	few	NA	TGTGCCAGCAGCGGACAGACCTATGGCTACACCTTC	CASSGQTYGYTF
TRBV6-5	TRBJ2-7	few	TRBD1	TGTGCCAGCAGTTACAGTGACAGGGACTACGAGCAGTACTTC	CASSYSDRDYEQYF
TRBV6-4	TRBJ2-1	NA	TRBD1	TGTGCCAGCAGTGACTCCGGGACAGGGTCCTACAATGGGCAGTTCTTC	CASSDSGTGSYNGQFF
TRBV5-1	TRBJ2-5	few	TRBD2	TGCGCCAGCAGCTTGGAACTAGCGGGGGGGCCCCTCCAAGAGACCCAGTACTTC	CASSLELAGGPLQETQYF
TRBV20-1	TRBJ1-5	few	NA	TGCAGTGCAGACCGGCAGCCCCAGCATTTT	CSADRQPQHF
TRBV3-1	TRBJ2-5	NA	NA	TGTGCCAGCAGCCAAGTACAGAATTCCCAAGAGACCCAGTACTTC	CASSQVQNSQETQYF
TRBV7-8	TRBJ2-5	NA	NA	TGTGCCAGCAGCCCCGGGACTGGGGCTTGGGAGACCCAGTACTTC	CASSPGTGAWETQYF
TRBV13	TRBJ1-1	NA	TRBD1	TGTGCCAGCAGCTGGAGGGACAGGGGCAGTGAAGCTTTCTTT	CASSWRDRGSEAFF
TRBV6-5	TRBJ2-7	NA	TRBD2	TGTGCCAGCAGCCTAGCGGGGGGGCAGGGCGAGCAGTACTTC	CASSLAGGQGEQYF
TRBV5-4	TRBJ2-1	few	NA	TGTGCCAGCAGCCGCATAAGCTCCTACAATGAGCAGTTCTTC	CASSRISSYNEQFF
TRBV13	TRBJ2-4	NA	TRBD2	TGTGCCAGCAGCTTAGGACTAGCGGGGGGTGACCTAGCCAAAAACATTCAGTACTTC	CASSLGLAGGDLAKNIQYF
TRBV11-2	TRBJ2-5	many	TRBD2	TGTGCCAGCAGCTACTCTAGCGGGTCACCTCAAGAGACCCAGTACTTC	CASSYSSGSPQETQYF
TRBV4-1	TRBJ1-5	NA	NA	TGCGCCAGCAGCCAAAGAGGAGATAGCAATCAGCCCCAGCATTTT	CASSQRGDSNQPQHF
TRBV4-1	TRBJ2-1	NA	NA	TGCGCCAGCAGCCAAGCTGCCTGTAGGTCAGGGGTGAATGAGCAGTTCTTC	CASSQAACRSGVNEQFF
TRBV7-2	TRBJ2-5	NA	NA	TGTGCCAGCAGCTTAAACGGGGGAGCGATAGAGACCCAGTACTTC	CASSLNGGAIETQYF
TRBV29-1	TRBJ2-3	few	TRBD1	TGCAGCGTTGAAAAGATCGGACAGGGTGGCACAGATACGCAGTATTTT	CSVEKIGQGGTDTQYF
TRBV20-1	TRBJ2-5	once	TRBD2	TGCAGTGCCTATAGCGGGGGGGCTTTAGAGACCCAGTACTTC	CSAYSGGALETQYF
TRBV7-2	TRBJ2-7	NA	TRBD2	TGTGCCAGCAGCCCATTAATCGCGGGGGGGCTTTCCCACGAGCAGTACTTC	CASSPLIAGGLSHEQYF
TRBV24-1	TRBJ2-1	NA	NA	TGTGCCACCAGTGACCCGGACAGACCCCACAATGAGCAGTTCTTC	CATSDPDRPHNEQFF